The 2 T cell receptor beta chains reported below all come from one sample, sequenced in a study of cytomegalovirus exposure and HLA in healthy donors. The PCR ran on 60 Vbeta and 13 Jbeta primers. Produced via immunoSEQ multiplex PCR; TCRdb's table is partial and in-frame only. The sample shows some 130,000 clones, 65% to 80% of them seen only once. Sequenced input: PBMCs. The receptors derive from a man in his forties in good health and CMV-seronegative.

This chain links TRBV5-4 with TRBJ1-4, with 9 bases aligning to TRBD1. Trimming took 4 bases from V and 0 from J; bases not matched to a gene: 4. The CDR3 consists of 16 residues. Germline-derived CDR1 and CDR2 are SGHNT and YYREEE (reference sequence). CDR3 DNA: TGTGCCAGCAGCACTCGACAGGGGGCAACTAATGAAAAACTGTTTTTT. As protein: CASSTRQGATNEKLFF.

V gene TRBV4-1 combines with J gene TRBJ1-6; unclear D gene. CDR3 length equals 16 residues. Germline CDR1 is MGHRA and CDR2 is YSYEKL. The germline V and J ends were trimmed by 0 bases and 8 bases, with 14 bases remaining between them. The DNA for the CDR3 is TGCGCCAGCAGCCAAGACGTTCCGCAGGTACATTCACCCCTCCACTTT. Its protein is CASSQDVPQVHSPLHF.